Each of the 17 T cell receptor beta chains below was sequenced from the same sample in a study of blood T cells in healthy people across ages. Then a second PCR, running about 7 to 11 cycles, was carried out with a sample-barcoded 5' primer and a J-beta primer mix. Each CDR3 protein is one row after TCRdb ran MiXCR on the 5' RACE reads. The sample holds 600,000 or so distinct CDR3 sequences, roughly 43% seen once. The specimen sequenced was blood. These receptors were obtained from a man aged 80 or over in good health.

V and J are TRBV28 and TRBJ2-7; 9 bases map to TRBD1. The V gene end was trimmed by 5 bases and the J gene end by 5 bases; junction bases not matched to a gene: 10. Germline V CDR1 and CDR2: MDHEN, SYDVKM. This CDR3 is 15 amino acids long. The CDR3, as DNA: TGTGCCAGCAGTCCGTGGACAGGGGAGCTCGACGAGCAGTACTTC. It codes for CASSPWTGELDEQYF.

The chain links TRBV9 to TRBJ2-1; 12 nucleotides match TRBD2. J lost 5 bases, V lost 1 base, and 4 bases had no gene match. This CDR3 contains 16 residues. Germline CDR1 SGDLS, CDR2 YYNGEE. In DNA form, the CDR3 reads TGTGCCAGCAGCGTAAGGACTAGCGGGACTGACAATGAGCAGTTCTTC. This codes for CASSVRTSGTDNEQFF. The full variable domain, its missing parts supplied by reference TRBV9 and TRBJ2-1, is DSGVTQTPKHLITATGQRVTLRCSPRSGDLSVYWYQQSLDQGLQFLIQYYNGEERAKGNILERFSAQQFPDLHSELNLSSLELGDSALYFCASSVRTSGTDNEQFFGPGTRLTVL.

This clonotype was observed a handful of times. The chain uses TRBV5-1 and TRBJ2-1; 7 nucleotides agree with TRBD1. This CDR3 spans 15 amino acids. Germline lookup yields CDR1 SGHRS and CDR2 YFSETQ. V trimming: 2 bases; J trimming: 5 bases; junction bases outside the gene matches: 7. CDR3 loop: CASSFLGQTNNEQFF. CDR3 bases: TGCGCCAGCAGCTTCTTGGGACAGACAAACAATGAGCAGTTCTTC.

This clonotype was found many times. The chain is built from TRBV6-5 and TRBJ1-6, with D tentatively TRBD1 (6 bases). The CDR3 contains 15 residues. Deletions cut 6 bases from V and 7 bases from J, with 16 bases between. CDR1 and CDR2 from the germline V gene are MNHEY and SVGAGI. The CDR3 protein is CASRRNRDRNSPLHF. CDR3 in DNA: TGTGCCAGCAGGCGGAACAGGGATAGGAATTCACCCCTCCACTTT.

The CDR3, as DNA: TGTGCCACCGCAGGGGCTTCTAATTCACCCCTCCACTTT. Its translation is CATAGASNSPLHF. The V gene is TRBV27, the J gene TRBJ1-6; D possibly corresponds to TRBD1 (6 bases). V lost 10 bases and J lost 6, with 13 bases in between. Per germline, CDR1 MNHEY and CDR2 SMNVEV (reference sequence). CDR3 size: 13 residues.

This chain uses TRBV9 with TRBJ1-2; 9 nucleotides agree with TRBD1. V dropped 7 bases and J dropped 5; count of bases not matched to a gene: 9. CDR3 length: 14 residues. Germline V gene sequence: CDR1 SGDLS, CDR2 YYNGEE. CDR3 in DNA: TGTGCCAGCGGAGGTACAGGGGGCGAGTATGGCTACACCTTC. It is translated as CASGGTGGEYGYTF.

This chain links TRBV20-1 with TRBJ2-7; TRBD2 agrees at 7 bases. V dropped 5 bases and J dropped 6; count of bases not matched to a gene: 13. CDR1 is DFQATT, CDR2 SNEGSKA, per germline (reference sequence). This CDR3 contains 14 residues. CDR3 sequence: CSASRLAERSEQYF. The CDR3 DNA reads TGCAGTGCTTCTAGACTAGCAGAACGAAGCGAGCAGTACTTC.

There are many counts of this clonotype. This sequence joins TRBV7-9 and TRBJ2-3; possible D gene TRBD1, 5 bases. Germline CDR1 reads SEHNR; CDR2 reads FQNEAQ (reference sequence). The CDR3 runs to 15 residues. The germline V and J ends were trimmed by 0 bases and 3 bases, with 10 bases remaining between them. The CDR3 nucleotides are TGTGCCAGCAGCTTAGCTGGGGCAGCAACAGATACGCAGTATTTT. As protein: CASSLAGAATDTQYF.

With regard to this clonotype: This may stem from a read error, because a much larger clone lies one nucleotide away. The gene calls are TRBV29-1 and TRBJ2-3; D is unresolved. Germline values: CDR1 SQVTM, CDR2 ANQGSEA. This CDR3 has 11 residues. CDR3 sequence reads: CSVAVGRTRYF. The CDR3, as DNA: TGCAGCGTTGCGGTGGGTCGTACGCGGTATTTT.

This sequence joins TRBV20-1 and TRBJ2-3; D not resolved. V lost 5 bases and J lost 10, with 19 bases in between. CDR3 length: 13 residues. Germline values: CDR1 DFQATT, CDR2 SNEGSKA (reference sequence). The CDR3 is CSAEDRVEDPQYF. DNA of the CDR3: TGCAGTGCTGAGGATAGGGTTGAGGATCCGCAGTATTTT.

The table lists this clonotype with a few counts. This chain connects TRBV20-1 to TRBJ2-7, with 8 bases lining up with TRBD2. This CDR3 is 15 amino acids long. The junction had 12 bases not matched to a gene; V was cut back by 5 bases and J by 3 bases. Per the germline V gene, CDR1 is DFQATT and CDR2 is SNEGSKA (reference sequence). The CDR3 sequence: CSAGSGSQGGYEQYF. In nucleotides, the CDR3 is TGCAGTGCTGGAAGCGGGAGCCAGGGAGGCTACGAGCAGTACTTC.

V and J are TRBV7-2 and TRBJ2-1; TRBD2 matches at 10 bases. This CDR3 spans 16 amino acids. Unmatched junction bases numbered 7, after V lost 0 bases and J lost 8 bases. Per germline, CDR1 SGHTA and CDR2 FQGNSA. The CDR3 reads CASSLALAGVGDEQFF. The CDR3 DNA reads TGTGCCAGCAGCTTAGCGCTAGCGGGAGTTGGCGATGAGCAGTTCTTC.

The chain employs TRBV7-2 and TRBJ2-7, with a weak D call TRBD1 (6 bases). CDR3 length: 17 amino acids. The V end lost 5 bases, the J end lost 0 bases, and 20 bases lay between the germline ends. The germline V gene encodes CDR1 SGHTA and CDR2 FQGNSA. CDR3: CASSAAGATRSSYEQYF. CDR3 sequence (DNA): TGTGCCAGCAGCGCCGCAGGGGCAACGAGGAGCTCCTACGAGCAGTACTTC.

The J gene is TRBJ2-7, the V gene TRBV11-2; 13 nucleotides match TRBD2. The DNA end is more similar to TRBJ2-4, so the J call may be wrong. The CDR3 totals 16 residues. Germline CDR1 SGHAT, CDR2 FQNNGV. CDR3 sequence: CASSPGLAGTKNIQYF. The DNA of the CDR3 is TGTGCCAGCAGCCCGGGACTAGCGGGAACCAAAAACATTCAGTACTTC.

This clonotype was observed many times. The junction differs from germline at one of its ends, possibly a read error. CDR3 sequence reads: CASSRDRGTDTQYF. In DNA form, the CDR3 reads TGTGCTAGCAGCCGGGACAGGGGTACAGATACGCAGTATTTT. The rearrangement joins TRBV7-7 to TRBJ2-3; 10 bases align to TRBD1. Germline CDR1 is SSHAT and CDR2 is FNYEAQ (reference sequence). The CDR3 has 14 residues.

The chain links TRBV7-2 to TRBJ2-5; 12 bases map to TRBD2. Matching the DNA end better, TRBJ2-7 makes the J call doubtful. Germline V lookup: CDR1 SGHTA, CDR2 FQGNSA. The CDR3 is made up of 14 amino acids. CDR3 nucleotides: TGTGCCAGCAGCTCTAGCGGGGGGGTACCCGAGCAGTACTTC. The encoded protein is CASSSSGGVPEQYF.

The chain's CDR3 is CSGGDGGSYEQYF. CDR3 in DNA: TGCAGCGGGGGGGACGGGGGGTCCTACGAGCAGTACTTC. The chain employs TRBV29-1 and TRBJ2-7, with 7 bases fitting TRBD2. The CDR3 is 13 residues long. Trimming removed 7 bases from V and 1 base from J; junction bases left unmatched: 7. The germline V gene has CDR1 SQVTM and CDR2 ANQGSEA.